Below, 9 T cell receptor beta chains from the same sample are listed, as sequenced in a study of cytomegalovirus exposure and HLA in healthy donors (dated by TCRdb to about 2017). The library came from the immunoSEQ multiplex PCR assay. For the multiplex PCR, a mixture combining 60 forward primers for TCR Vbeta segments and 13 reverse primers for TCR Jbeta segments was used. TCRdb holds this immuneACCESS table with in-frame rearrangements only. Some clones are missing; in checked studies, unresolved V genes explain under half, and the rest has no known cause. Here the sample has some 130,000 clones; about 80% occur a single time. The ten largest clones capture over 2.5% of the sample. The source material was PBMCs. All receptors derive from a male donor in good health and CMV-seronegative.

The chain combines TRBV30 with TRBJ1-6; D not certain. The CDR3 loop spans 11 amino acids. CDR1 and CDR2 (germline): GTSNPN, SVGIG (reference sequence). V lost 4 bases and J lost 8, with 6 bases in between. The CDR3 loop is CAWNNYSPLHF. For the CDR3, the DNA is TGTGCCTGGAATAACTATTCACCCCTCCACTTT.

The chain employs TRBV4-2 and TRBJ2-6; a weak D match, TRBD2 (5 bases). With 0 bases removed from V and 2 bases from J, the gap between germline ends came to 8 bases. The CDR3 has 16 residues. The germline V gene has CDR1 LGHNA and CDR2 YNFKEQ. The CDR3 nucleotides are TGTGCCAGCAGCCAAGAAACCGGGACTGGGGCCAACGTCCTGACTTTC. Its translation: CASSQETGTGANVLTF.

The rearrangement joins TRBV7-9 to TRBJ2-1; maybe TRBD2 (6 bases). The CDR3 loop spans 14 amino acids. Trimming stripped 7 bases from V and 7 bases from J, with 17 bases between. Germline assignment: CDR1 SEHNR and CDR2 FQNEAQ (reference sequence). Here the CDR3 reads CASIPRGNTNEQFF. CDR3 sequence (DNA): TGTGCCAGCATCCCGCGCGGGAATACGAATGAGCAGTTCTTC.

This clone was observed a single time. The V call is TRBV7-2, the J call TRBJ2-7; TRBD2 agrees at 11 bases. The CDR3 is 14 amino acids. V trimming: 4 bases; J trimming: 2 bases; junction bases outside the gene matches: 1. In germline, CDR1 is SGHTA, CDR2 FQGNSA. The CDR3 nucleotides are TGTGCCAGCAGCTCGGGACTAGCGGCCTACGAGCAGTACTTC. Protein sequence: CASSSGLAAYEQYF.

A note on this clone: Sequence at one end of the junction differs from germline and may be a read error. The rearrangement links TRBV7-2 to TRBJ1-1, with D perhaps TRBD1 (5 bases). The germline V gene encodes CDR1 SGHTA and CDR2 FQGNSA. The CDR3 is 13 residues long. The CDR3 sequence is CANSRDWGEGAFF. The DNA of the CDR3 is TGTGCCAACAGCCGGGACTGGGGTGAGGGAGCTTTCTTT.

In this sample, this clone turned up a few times. The J gene is TRBJ1-1, the V gene TRBV5-1; D possibly corresponds to TRBD1 (5 bases). The CDR3 loop spans 13 amino acids. Germline lookup yields CDR1 SGHRS and CDR2 YFSETQ. Trimming shortened V by 4 bases and J by 4 bases, and 11 bases separated the two germline ends. The CDR3: CASSPAGVTEAFF. In DNA form, the CDR3 reads TGCGCCAGCAGCCCGGCGGGGGTCACTGAAGCTTTCTTT.

This sequence joins TRBV6-5 and TRBJ1-5; D possibly corresponds to TRBD1 (6 bases). The V gene's germline CDR1 is MNHEY and CDR2 SVGAGI. The ends were cut back, 6 bases at V and 4 bases at J, with 10 bases in the middle. The CDR3 contains 13 residues. CDR3 region: CASSPTGNQPQHF. DNA for the CDR3: TGTGCCAGCAGCCCCACAGGGAATCAGCCCCAGCATTTT.

The J gene is TRBJ1-2, the V gene TRBV5-1; TRBD1 is a possible D gene (5 bases). This CDR3 is built from 14 residues. V gave up 2 bases and J gave up 9 bases, with 17 bases separating them. Germline CDR1 SGHRS, CDR2 YFSETQ. CDR3 sequence (DNA): TGCGCCAGCAGCTTACCGGGCCCCGGGGGAAGCTACACCTTC. Its translation: CASSLPGPGGSYTF.

CDR3 DNA sequence: TGTGCCAGCGCTGAGGCAAGCAACTATGGCTACACCTTC. Its protein is CASAEASNYGYTF. The chain is built from TRBV6-1 and TRBJ1-2; D gene unclear. Germline loops: CDR1 MNHNS, CDR2 SASEGT. V was shortened by 8 bases and J by 2 bases, with 12 bases between the two germline ends. This CDR3 contains 13 residues.